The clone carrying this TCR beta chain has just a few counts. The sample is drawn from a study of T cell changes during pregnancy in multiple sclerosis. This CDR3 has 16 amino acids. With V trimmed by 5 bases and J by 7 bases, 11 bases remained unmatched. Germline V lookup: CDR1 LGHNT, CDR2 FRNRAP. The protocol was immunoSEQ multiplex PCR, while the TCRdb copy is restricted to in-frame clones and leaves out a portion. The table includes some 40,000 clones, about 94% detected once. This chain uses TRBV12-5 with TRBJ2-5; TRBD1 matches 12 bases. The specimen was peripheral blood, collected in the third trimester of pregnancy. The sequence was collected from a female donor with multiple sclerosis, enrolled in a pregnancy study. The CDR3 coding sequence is TGTGCTAGTGGTCAATTAGGGACAGGGGGCGTTGGGACCCAGTACTTC. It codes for CASGQLGTGGVGTQYF.